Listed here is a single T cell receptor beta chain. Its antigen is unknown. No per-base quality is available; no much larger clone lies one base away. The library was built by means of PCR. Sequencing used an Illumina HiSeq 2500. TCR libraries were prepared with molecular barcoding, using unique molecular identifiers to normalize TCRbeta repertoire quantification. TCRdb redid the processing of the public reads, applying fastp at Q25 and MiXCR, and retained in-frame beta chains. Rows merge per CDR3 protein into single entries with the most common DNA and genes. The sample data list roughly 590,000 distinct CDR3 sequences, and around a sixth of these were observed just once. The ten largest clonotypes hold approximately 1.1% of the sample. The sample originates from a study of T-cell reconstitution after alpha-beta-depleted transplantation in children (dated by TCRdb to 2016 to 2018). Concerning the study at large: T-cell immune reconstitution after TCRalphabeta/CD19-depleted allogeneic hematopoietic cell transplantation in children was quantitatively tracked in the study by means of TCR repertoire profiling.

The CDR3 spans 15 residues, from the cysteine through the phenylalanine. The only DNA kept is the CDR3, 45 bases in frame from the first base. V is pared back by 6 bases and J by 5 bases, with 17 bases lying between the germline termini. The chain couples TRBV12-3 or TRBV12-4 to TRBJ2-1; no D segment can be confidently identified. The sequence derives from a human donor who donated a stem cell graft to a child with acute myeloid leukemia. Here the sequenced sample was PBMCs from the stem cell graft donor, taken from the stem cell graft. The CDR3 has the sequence CASSPTDHSDNEQFF. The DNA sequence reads TGTGCCAGCAGCCCTACAGACCATTCGGACAATGAGCAGTTCTTC.